This T cell receptor beta chain appears in the sequencing data of a study of OX40 agonist ivuxolimab in advanced cancers. Overall study context: Patients received intravenous ivuxolimab every 2 weeks at 0.01 to 10 mg/kg. Partial responses occurred in three patients (one hepatocellular carcinoma, two cutaneous melanoma).

Assay: immunoSEQ multiplex PCR; the TCRdb copy retains only in-frame clones and omits some. The sample includes over 85,000 clones, around 88% of them seen just once. Per the germline V gene, CDR1 is MDHEN and CDR2 is SYDVKM. This CDR3 contains 13 residues. The V segment lost 10 bases and the J segment 5 bases; nucleotides outside the gene matches: 8. The material was CD4+ or CD8+ T cells sorted from blood, obtained in a trial of the OX40 agonist ivuxolimab. The chain joins TRBV28 to TRBJ1-1; 9 bases align to TRBD1. This clonotype was sampled from an adult with an advanced solid tumor such as melanoma, head and neck, liver or kidney cancer. CDR3 sequence: CATHRGRWTEAFF. The DNA of the CDR3 is TGTGCCACTCACAGGGGGCGATGGACTGAAGCTTTCTTT.